Listed here are 32 T cell receptor beta chains from one sample, sequenced in a study of shared clonotypes between healthy human individuals. Produced via immunoSEQ multiplex PCR; TCRdb's table is partial and in-frame only. The table shows millions of clones, with 85% to 95% occurring only once. The sample was naive CD4+ T cells sorted from blood. Subset defined: CD45RA+ positively selected. The receptors here all came from a man in his late teens or twenties in good health.

The CDR3 nucleotides are TGTGCCAGCAGTTTAGTTGGCGGGGGGCCCAATGAGCAGTTCTTC. Translating it yields CASSLVGGGPNEQFF. This chain joins TRBV28 and TRBJ2-1; 8 bases fit TRBD2. The V gene's germline CDR1 is MDHEN and CDR2 SYDVKM. The CDR3 totals 15 residues. Losses at the gene ends were 2 bases for V and 6 bases for J; bases not matched to a gene: 6.

For this clone: The same CDR3 can be traced to other DNA sequences in this sample. The chain recombines TRBV2 with TRBJ1-4, with 9 bases fitting TRBD1. This CDR3 has 13 residues. Germline V gene data show CDR1 as SNHLY and CDR2 as FYNNEI. J was trimmed by 8 bases and V by 4 bases; bases with no gene match: 2. The CDR3 sequence: CASSGQGDEKLFF. CDR3 coding DNA: TGTGCCAGCAGTGGACAGGGGGACGAAAAACTGTTTTTT.

The gene calls are TRBV6-6 and TRBJ2-2, with 11 bases fitting TRBD1. Germline V gives CDR1 MNHNY, CDR2 SVGAGI (reference sequence). The V gene end was trimmed by 4 bases and the J gene end by 4 bases; junction bases not matched to a gene: 5. The CDR3 runs to 16 residues. The CDR3 loop reads CASSSSGTGGTGELFF. CDR3 DNA: TGTGCCAGCAGTTCCTCCGGGACAGGGGGCACCGGGGAGCTGTTTTTT.

The rearrangement links TRBV19 to TRBJ2-7; D is uncertain. This CDR3 region has 12 residues. V was cut by 7 bases and J by 0 bases, with 7 bases left in between. From germline, CDR1 is LNHDA and CDR2 SQIVND (reference sequence). The CDR3 DNA sequence: TGTGCCAGTACGGGCAGCTCCTACGAGCAGTACTTC. It translates to CASTGSSYEQYF. Variable domain in full (rest from reference TRBV19 and TRBJ2-7): DGGITQSPKYLFRKEGQNVTLSCEQNLNHDAMYWYRQDPGQGLRLIYYSQIVNDFQKGDIAEGYSVSREKKESFPLTVTSAQKNPTAFYLCASTGSSYEQYFGPGTRLTVT.

V gene TRBV5-1 combines with J gene TRBJ1-2; D not resolved. The CDR3 totals 13 residues. Trimming stripped 0 bases from V and 4 bases from J, with 7 bases between. Germline V gene lookup returns CDR1 SGHRS and CDR2 YFSETQ. The CDR3 loop reads CASSLDPGYGYTF. CDR3 sequence (DNA): TGCGCCAGCAGCTTGGACCCCGGCTATGGCTACACCTTC.

This sequence joins TRBV30 and TRBJ1-2; no firm D call. Deletions cut 4 bases from V and 8 bases from J, with 17 bases between. The germline V gene encodes CDR1 GTSNPN and CDR2 SVGIG (reference sequence). CDR3 length: 13 amino acids. The CDR3 nucleotides are TGTGCCTGGACCGTCCAAACCCAAATCGGCTACACCTTC. This sequence encodes CAWTVQTQIGYTF.

The chain recombines TRBV5-4 with TRBJ2-7, with D possibly TRBD2 on 6 matching bases. Germline V gene data show CDR1 as SGHNT and CDR2 as YYREEE (reference sequence). Trimming shortened V by 3 bases and J by 0 bases, and 10 bases separated the two germline ends. This CDR3 is built from 14 residues. The CDR3, as DNA: TGTGCCAGCAGCTCCTCTAGCGACTCCTACGAGCAGTACTTC. This codes for CASSSSSDSYEQYF.

V gene TRBV19 combines with J gene TRBJ1-4; 7 nucleotides line up with TRBD1. Germline CDR1 is LNHDA and CDR2 is SQIVND (reference sequence). The CDR3 totals 15 residues. With V trimmed by 4 bases and J by 7 bases, 9 bases remained unmatched. Written as DNA, the CDR3 is TGTGCCAGTAGTAACAGGGGAGGTTCGTTTGAAAAACTGTTTTTT. Its protein is CASSNRGGSFEKLFF.

As for this clone: This CDR3 is also generated by other DNA sequences in the sample. The chain carries TRBV6-1 and TRBJ2-1; D is unclear. V was cut by 4 bases and J by 2 bases, with 0 bases left in between. Germline values: CDR1 MNHNS, CDR2 SASEGT. This CDR3 contains 11 residues. The CDR3, as DNA: TGTGCCAGCAGTGCCTACAATGAGCAGTTCTTC. Its protein is CASSAYNEQFF.

This clone was seen only once. This chain joins TRBV7-2 and TRBJ2-1; 7 bases align to TRBD2. The CDR3 has 15 residues. Trimming cost V 5 bases and J 2 bases; bases outside gene matches: 6. The germline gives CDR1 SGHTA, CDR2 FQGNSA. The CDR3 spells CASSLTSETYNEQFF. In DNA form, the CDR3 reads TGTGCCAGCAGCCTAACTAGCGAGACCTACAATGAGCAGTTCTTC.

The rearrangement joins TRBV5-1 to TRBJ2-4; 10 nucleotides agree with TRBD2. Germline V gene data show CDR1 as SGHRS and CDR2 as YFSETQ. V dropped 0 bases and J dropped 9; count of bases not matched to a gene: 6. The CDR3 has 15 residues. CDR3 DNA: TGCGCCAGCAGCTTGGCTAGCGGGAGCCCGGGCATTCAGTACTTC. It yields the protein CASSLASGSPGIQYF.

The chain is built from TRBV7-9 and TRBJ1-2; D gene ambiguous. CDR1 and CDR2 (germline): SEHNR, FQNEAQ (reference sequence). This CDR3 is 16 amino acids long. With 2 bases removed from V and 8 bases from J, the gap between germline ends came to 21 bases. The chain's CDR3 is CASSLFLSAGSLGYTF. As DNA, the CDR3 is TGTGCCAGCAGCTTATTCCTGTCTGCGGGGTCCTTAGGCTACACCTTC.

This clone was detected only a few times. The chain uses TRBV7-9 and TRBJ1-1; D is uncertain. The CDR3 has 13 residues. V lost 6 bases and J 0 bases, leaving 8 bases between the germline ends. Per germline, CDR1 SEHNR and CDR2 FQNEAQ (reference sequence). The CDR3 reads CASRPKLNTEAFF. Here the CDR3 DNA reads TGTGCCAGCAGACCCAAGTTGAACACTGAAGCTTTCTTT.

The rearrangement uses TRBV6-5 and TRBJ1-3, with 7 bases lining up with TRBD1. Germline V CDR1 and CDR2: MNHEY, SVGAGI. The CDR3 length is 16 residues. The trim removed 2 bases at V and 0 bases at J, leaving 4 bases unmatched. CDR3 sequence (DNA): TGTGCCAGCAGTTACCGGACAGGCCTCTCTGGAAACACCATATATTTT. Translating it yields CASSYRTGLSGNTIYF.

The chain links TRBV11-3 to TRBJ2-2; D might be TRBD2 (6 bases). Trimming stripped 5 bases from V and 4 bases from J, with 17 bases between. In germline, CDR1 is SGHNT, CDR2 YENEEA. The CDR3 loop spans 16 amino acids. CDR3 coding DNA: TGTGCCAGCAGCGACTCGGGGCTAGCGTCCACCGGGGAGCTGTTTTTT. Its protein product is CASSDSGLASTGELFF.

The rearrangement uses TRBV2 and TRBJ2-1; 10 bases match TRBD2. V lost 6 bases and J lost 5; bases outside the gene matches: 7. Germline-derived CDR1 and CDR2 are SNHLY and FYNNEI. The CDR3 loop spans 15 amino acids. Here the CDR3 reads CASRIRTSGNNEQFF. In DNA, the CDR3 is TGTGCCAGCAGGATACGGACTAGCGGCAACAATGAGCAGTTCTTC.

The V gene is TRBV5-1, the J gene TRBJ2-7, with 7 nucleotides matching TRBD1. There are 20 residues in the CDR3. The trim removed 0 bases at V and 2 bases at J, leaving 20 bases unmatched. Germline loops: CDR1 SGHRS, CDR2 YFSETQ. This CDR3 reads CASSLEGGRGLGLRTYEQYF. The CDR3 nucleotides are TGCGCCAGCAGCTTGGAGGGCGGTAGGGGGCTGGGTCTTAGGACCTACGAGCAGTACTTC.

The CDR3 region is CASSPGGGSSYNEQFF. The CDR3, as DNA: TGCGCCAGCAGCCCGGGGGGCGGGAGCTCCTACAATGAGCAGTTCTTC. The chain has TRBV5-1 and TRBJ2-1; perhaps TRBD2 as D (7 bases). The V end was cut by 4 bases, the J end by 0 bases, with 14 bases between. The CDR3 totals 16 residues. Germline V gene data show CDR1 as SGHRS and CDR2 as YFSETQ. Looking up the rest from reference TRBV5-1 and TRBJ2-1 gives the full variable domain: KAGVTQTPRYLIKTRGQQVTLSCSPISGHRSVSWYQQTPGQGLQFLFEYFSETQRNKGNFPGRFSGRQFSNSRSEMNVSTLELGDSALYLCASSPGGGSSYNEQFFGPGTRLTVL.

The chain has TRBV7-2 and TRBJ1-2, with 8 bases aligning to TRBD1. CDR1 SGHTA and CDR2 FQGNSA come from the germline V gene. The J segment lost 2 bases and the V segment lost 3 bases, leaving 5 bases of the junction unmatched. The CDR3 has 15 residues. CDR3 bases: TGTGCCAGCAGCTTGTCAGGGGGCGAGAACTATGGCTACACCTTC. Its translation is CASSLSGGENYGYTF.

This clone was found once. The chain uses TRBV30 and TRBJ2-7; maybe TRBD2 (5 bases). The CDR3 is 11 residues long. Trimming cost V 3 bases and J 6 bases, with 9 bases left between them. Per the germline V gene, CDR1 is GTSNPN and CDR2 is SVGIG (reference sequence). This CDR3 is CAWRGEGEQYF. DNA of the CDR3: TGTGCCTGGAGGGGTGAGGGCGAGCAGTACTTC.

The chain recombines TRBV7-9 with TRBJ2-5; no reliable D call. V was clipped by 1 base and J by 0 bases, with 6 bases between them. Germline V CDR1 and CDR2: SEHNR, FQNEAQ (reference sequence). This CDR3 has 14 residues. The CDR3 protein is CASSLGRYQETQYF. In DNA form, the CDR3 reads TGTGCCAGCAGCTTAGGACGGTACCAAGAGACCCAGTACTTC. Using reference TRBV7-9 and TRBJ2-5 for the parts outside the CDR3, the full variable domain is DTGVSQNPRHKITKRGQNVTFRCDPISEHNRLYWYRQTLGQGPEFLTYFQNEAQLEKSRLLSDRFSAERPKGSFSTLEIQRTEQGDSAMYLCASSLGRYQETQYFGPGTRLLVL.

Only one count was recorded for this clone. The chain has TRBV19 and TRBJ1-1; D unresolved. CDR1 is LNHDA, CDR2 SQIVND, per germline (reference sequence). This CDR3 contains 15 residues. Trimming removed 4 bases at V and 4 bases at J, with 16 bases between. The CDR3 reads CASSSGFGIFTEAFF. CDR3 DNA sequence: TGTGCCAGTAGTAGCGGTTTCGGGATCTTCACTGAAGCTTTCTTT.

As for this clone: The sample has other DNA sequences that encode this CDR3 too. The chain carries TRBV5-1 and TRBJ2-7, with unresolved D. The germline V gene has CDR1 SGHRS and CDR2 YFSETQ. Trimming took off 0 bases at V and 1 base at J, with 5 bases between the two ends. The CDR3 runs 13 residues. CDR3 DNA: TGCGCCAGCAGCTTGGATGGATCCTACGAGCAGTACTTC. It yields the protein CASSLDGSYEQYF.

Only one count was recorded for this clone. The J gene is TRBJ2-7, the V gene TRBV6-1; D remains unclear. The germline V and J ends were trimmed by 4 bases and 3 bases, with 13 bases remaining between them. The CDR3 extends over 14 amino acids. Germline loops: CDR1 MNHNS, CDR2 SASEGT. CDR3 sequence: CASSGQAGNYEQYF. The CDR3 coding sequence is TGTGCCAGCAGTGGCCAAGCTGGAAACTACGAGCAGTACTTC.

The V call is TRBV2, the J call TRBJ2-3, with 11 bases that match TRBD2. Germline lookup yields CDR1 SNHLY and CDR2 FYNNEI. This CDR3 is 17 amino acids long. Losses at the gene ends were 1 base for V and 9 bases for J; bases not matched to a gene: 12. The CDR3 region has the DNA TGTGCCAGCAGTGAAGTTCTAGCGGGGGGTCAGGGAGTAACGCAGTATTTT. Translation gives CASSEVLAGGQGVTQYF.

This chain links TRBV7-2 with TRBJ1-4; D is unclear. Trimming removed 2 bases at V and 8 bases at J, with 6 bases between. Germline V gene lookup returns CDR1 SGHTA and CDR2 FQGNSA. The CDR3 has 12 residues. The CDR3 bases are TGTGCCAGCAGCTTAAACCGGGAAAAACTGTTTTTT. Protein: CASSLNREKLFF.

The rearrangement joins TRBV19 to TRBJ1-5; the D gene is possibly TRBD1 (5 bases). The CDR3 loop spans 13 amino acids. Trimming shortened V by 1 base and J by 7 bases, and 8 bases separated the two germline ends. Per germline, CDR1 LNHDA and CDR2 SQIVND (reference sequence). CDR3 loop: CASSIAGKQPQHF. The DNA of the CDR3 is TGTGCCAGTAGTATAGCAGGGAAACAGCCCCAGCATTTT.

CDR3 bases: TGTGCCAGTAGTATGGGAAGACGGATTATAGGGAGCAATCAGCCCCAGCATTTT. Amino acid sequence: CASSMGRRIIGSNQPQHF. The V gene is TRBV19, the J gene TRBJ1-5; unclear D gene. Germline CDR1 and CDR2: LNHDA and SQIVND (reference sequence). V lost 3 bases and J lost 1, with 19 bases in between. CDR3 length equals 18 residues.

Points on this clone: Other DNA sequences in the sample encode the same CDR3. This chain joins TRBV5-6 and TRBJ2-2, with D hard to call. The CDR3 consists of 11 residues. V lost 2 bases and J 6 bases, leaving 2 bases between the germline ends. The germline gives CDR1 SGHDT, CDR2 YYEEEE. This CDR3 reads CASSFSGELFF. The CDR3 nucleotides are TGTGCCAGCAGCTTCTCCGGGGAGCTGTTTTTT.

This clone was seen just once. The J gene is TRBJ2-7, the V gene TRBV18; D perhaps matches TRBD2 (5 bases). The germline V gene encodes CDR1 KGHSH and CDR2 LQKENI. The CDR3 covers 15 residues. V dropped 2 bases and J dropped 0 bases, with 11 bases sitting between them. CDR3 DNA sequence: TGTGCCAGCTCACCAGGGAGCTCCAGCTCCTACGAGCAGTACTTC. Translating gives CASSPGSSSSYEQYF.

The chain carries TRBV7-2 and TRBJ1-1, with 11 nucleotides matching TRBD1. V was pared by 4 bases and J by 5 bases, with 6 bases of the junction left unmatched. The CDR3 spans 15 residues. The germline V gene encodes CDR1 SGHTA and CDR2 FQGNSA. The CDR3 is CASSSGQGARTEAFF. The CDR3 region has the DNA TGTGCCAGCAGCTCAGGACAGGGGGCACGGACTGAAGCTTTCTTT.

The chain combines TRBV19 with TRBJ1-3; D is possibly TRBD1 (5 bases). The CDR3 totals 14 residues. The V end lost 7 bases, the J end lost 3 bases, and 13 bases lay between the germline ends. Looked up from germline, CDR1 is LNHDA and CDR2 is SQIVND (reference sequence). The DNA for the CDR3 is TGTGCCAGTACCCCCAGGGTCAATGGAAACACCATATATTTT. It specifies CASTPRVNGNTIYF.